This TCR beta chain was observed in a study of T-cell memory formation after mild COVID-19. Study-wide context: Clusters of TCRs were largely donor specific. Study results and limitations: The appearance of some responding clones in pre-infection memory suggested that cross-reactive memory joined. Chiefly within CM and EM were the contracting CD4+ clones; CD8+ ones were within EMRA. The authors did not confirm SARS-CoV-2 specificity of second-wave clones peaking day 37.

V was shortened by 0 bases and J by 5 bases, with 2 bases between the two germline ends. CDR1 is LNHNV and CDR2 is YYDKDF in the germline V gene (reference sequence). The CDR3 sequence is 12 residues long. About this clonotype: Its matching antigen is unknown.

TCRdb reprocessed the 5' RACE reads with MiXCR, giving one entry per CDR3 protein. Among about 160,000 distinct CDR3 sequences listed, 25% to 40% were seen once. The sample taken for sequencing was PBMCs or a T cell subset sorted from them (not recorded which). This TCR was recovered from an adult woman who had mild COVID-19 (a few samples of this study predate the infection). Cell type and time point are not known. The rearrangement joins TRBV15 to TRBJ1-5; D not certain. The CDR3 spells CATSRDDQPQHF. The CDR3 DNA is TGTGCCACCAGCAGAGATGATCAGCCCCAGCATTTT.